This TCR beta chain was recorded in a study of identical twins. TCRdb reprocessed the 5' RACE reads via MiXCR and lists one record per CDR3 protein. This table has 210,000 or so distinct CDR3 sequences, approximately 15% appearing once. Trimming removed 3 bases at V and 4 bases at J, with 9 bases between. The CDR3 is 13 amino acids. Ten or more counts support this clonotype. Its antigen is still unknown. Study outcomes and limitations: Cross-sectional statistics, not tracking of the same donors, supported the conclusions.

The same sample was also used in a study of T cells expressing NK-cell markers. As that report states: Seven sequenced donors out of eight were HCMV-seropositive, one seronegative. Restriction of sorting to alpha-beta TCR T cells was accomplished in several experiments using an anti-gamma-delta TCR antibody. Whether expanded NKG2C-expressing T cell clones recognize HCMV is unknown.

Specimen: CD8+ T cells sorted from blood. The gene calls are TRBV12-3 or TRBV12-4 and TRBJ1-2; TRBD1 is a possible D gene (6 bases). The TCR originated in a woman in her late teens or twenties in good health. The CDR3: CASSLDSSYGYTF. As DNA, the CDR3 is TGTGCCAGCAGTTTGGACAGTTCCTATGGCTACACCTTC.